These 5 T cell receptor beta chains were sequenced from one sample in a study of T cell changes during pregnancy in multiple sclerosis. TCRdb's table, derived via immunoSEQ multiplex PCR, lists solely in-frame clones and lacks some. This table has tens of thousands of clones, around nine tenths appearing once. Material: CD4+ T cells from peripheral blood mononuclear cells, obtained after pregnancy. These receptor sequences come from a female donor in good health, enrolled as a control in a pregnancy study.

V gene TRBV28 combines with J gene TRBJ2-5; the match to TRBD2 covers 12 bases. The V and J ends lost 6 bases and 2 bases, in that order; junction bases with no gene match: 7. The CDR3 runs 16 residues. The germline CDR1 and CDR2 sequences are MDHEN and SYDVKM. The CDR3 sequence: CASRLSSGGGQETQYF. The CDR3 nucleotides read TGTGCCAGCAGGCTGTCTAGCGGGGGGGGACAAGAGACCCAGTACTTC.

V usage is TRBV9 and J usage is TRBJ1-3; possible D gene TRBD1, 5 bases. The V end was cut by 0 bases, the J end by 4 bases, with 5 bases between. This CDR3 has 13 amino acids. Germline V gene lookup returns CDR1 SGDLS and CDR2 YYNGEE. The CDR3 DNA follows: TGTGCCAGCAGCGTAGACAGGGGAAACACCATATATTTT. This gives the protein CASSVDRGNTIYF.

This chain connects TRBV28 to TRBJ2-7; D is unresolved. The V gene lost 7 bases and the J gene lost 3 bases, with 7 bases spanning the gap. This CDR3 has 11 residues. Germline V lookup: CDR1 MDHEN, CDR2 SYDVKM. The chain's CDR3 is CASTGGYEQYF. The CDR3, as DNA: TGTGCCAGCACGGGTGGCTACGAGCAGTACTTC.

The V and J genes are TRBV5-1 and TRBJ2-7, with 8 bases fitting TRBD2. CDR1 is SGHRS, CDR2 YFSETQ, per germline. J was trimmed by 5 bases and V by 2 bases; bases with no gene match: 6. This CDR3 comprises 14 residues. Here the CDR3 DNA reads TGCGCCAGCAGCTTTAGCGGGAAAGGCGACGAGCAGTACTTC. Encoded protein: CASSFSGKGDEQYF. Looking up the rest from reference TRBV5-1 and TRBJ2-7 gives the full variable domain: KAGVTQTPRYLIKTRGQQVTLSCSPISGHRSVSWYQQTPGQGLQFLFEYFSETQRNKGNFPGRFSGRQFSNSRSEMNVSTLELGDSALYLCASSFSGKGDEQYFGPGTRLTVT.

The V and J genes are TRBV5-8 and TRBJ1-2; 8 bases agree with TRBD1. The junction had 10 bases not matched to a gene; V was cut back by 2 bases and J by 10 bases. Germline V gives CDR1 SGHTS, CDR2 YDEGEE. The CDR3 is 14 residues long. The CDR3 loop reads CASSFALQGAAYTF. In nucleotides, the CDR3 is TGTGCCAGCAGCTTCGCACTGCAGGGGGCCGCCTACACCTTC.